This T cell receptor beta chain was sequenced during a study of OX40 agonist ivuxolimab in advanced cancers. For the study at large: An agonistic anti-OX40 (CD134) antibody, ivuxolimab, was used to treat the patients. Patients received intravenous ivuxolimab every 2 weeks at 0.01 to 10 mg/kg. Mean age approximately 66 years, range roughly 20 to 85; about 85% male. Study conclusions and caveats: Among T cells, CD8+ cells averaged more expanded clones than CD4+ cells.

Repertoires were generated with immunoSEQ multiplex PCR, while TCRdb's copy carries only in-frame clones and drops some. The table records 90,000 to 100,000 clones, approximately 86% of them present only once. The CDR3 has 16 amino acids. Germline V lookup: CDR1 SGHVS, CDR2 FNYEAQ. The germline V and J ends were trimmed by 5 bases and 0 bases, with 11 bases remaining between them. Comments on this clone: The antigen remains undetermined.

The sequence was obtained from an adult with an advanced solid tumor such as melanoma, head and neck, liver or kidney cancer. Sequencing used CD4+ or CD8+ T cells sorted from blood, obtained in a trial of the OX40 agonist ivuxolimab. The chain couples TRBV7-6 to TRBJ2-6; D not certain. CDR3 nucleotide sequence: TGTGCCAGCAGCCAAACACCATTCTCTGGGGCCAACGTCCTGACTTTC. Translating it yields CASSQTPFSGANVLTF. The full variable domain, with the rest looked up from reference TRBV7-6 and TRBJ2-6, is GAGVSQSPRYKVTKRGQDVALRCDPISGHVSLYWYRQALGQGPEFLTYFNYEAQQDKSGLPNDRFSAERPEGSISTLTIQRTEQRDSAMYRCASSQTPFSGANVLTFGAGSRLTVL.